The rows below give T cell receptor beta chains drawn from one sample of a study of technical replicates of blood from a handful of donors. TCRdb's table, derived via immunoSEQ multiplex PCR, lists solely in-frame clones and lacks some. The sample carries more than 65,000 clones, about 92% recorded once. What was sequenced was T cells isolated from PBMCs. Every receptor here comes from a human donor in good health. Both conserved end residues are part of each CDR3. The order of the fields is D gene, clone size, J gene, V gene, CDR3 DNA, CDR3 protein. A D gene is named only where the DNA matches it firmly. Some rows mark clone size as missing; the rest say once, few, many or name a class of expanded clone.

NA,NA,TRBJ1-5,TRBV4-2,TGTGCCAGCAGCCAAGCCGAAAGCTCCCTCAATCAGCCCCAGCATTTT,CASSQAESSLNQPQHF
NA,few,TRBJ1-3,TRBV18,TGTGCCAGCTCACCACCGAACTCCAGAAACACCATATATTTT,CASSPPNSRNTIYF
TRBD1,NA,TRBJ2-3,TRBV6-5,TGTGCCAGCAGCAGTGGACAGGGTAGCACAGATACGCAGTATTTT,CASSSGQGSTDTQYF
NA,few,TRBJ1-2,TRBV7-2,TGTGCCAGCAGCTTAGAGTCAGGTCGAGGCTACACCTTC,CASSLESGRGYTF
TRBD1,NA,TRBJ2-7,TRBV27,TGTGCCAGCAGTTTATCGATAGGGACAGGGTCCCCCGAGCAGTACTTC,CASSLSIGTGSPEQYF
NA,NA,TRBJ2-1,TRBV6-5,TGTGCCAGCATGAGGGGACTTTTCTCCTACAATGAGCAGTTCTTC,CASMRGLFSYNEQFF
TRBD1,NA,TRBJ1-2,TRBV29-1,TGCAGCGCCACGGACAGGGAAAACTATGGCTACACCTTC,CSATDRENYGYTF
TRBD1,NA,TRBJ1-2,TRBV28,TGTGCCAGCAGTCCCGACAGGGAGCTATTAGATGGCTACACCTTC,CASSPDRELLDGYTF
TRBD2,NA,TRBJ2-7,TRBV5-6,TGTGCCAGCAGCTTGAGACTAGCGGGAGGACACTACGAGCAGTACTTC,CASSLRLAGGHYEQYF
NA,NA,TRBJ2-7,TRBV9,TGTGCCAGCAGCCTCGGAGGTTTCTCCTACGAGCAGTACTTC,CASSLGGFSYEQYF
NA,once,TRBJ1-1,TRBV2,TGTGCCAGCTGCATACAGCTGAACACTGAAGCTTTCTTT,CASCIQLNTEAFF
TRBD2,NA,TRBJ2-3,TRBV7-2,TGTGCCAGCAGCGGCGGGACTAGTCTACTAGATACGCAGTATTTT,CASSGGTSLLDTQYF
TRBD1,once,TRBJ2-5,TRBV4-1,TGCGCCAGCAGCGAATACCCTATGACAGGGGCAGAGACCCAGTACTTC,CASSEYPMTGAETQYF
TRBD2,NA,TRBJ2-1,TRBV5-1,TGCGCCAGCAGCTTGGAAAGCGGGAGGGCCTGGGATGAGCAGTTCTTC,CASSLESGRAWDEQFF
TRBD1,NA,TRBJ2-7,TRBV19,TGTGCCAGTGGTCGCCAGGGGGCCGCCTACGAGCAGTACTTC,CASGRQGAAYEQYF
TRBD2,NA,TRBJ2-1,TRBV5-1,TGCGCCAGCAGCCTAGCGGGCTCCTCCTACAATGAGCAGTTCTTC,CASSLAGSSYNEQFF
NA,NA,TRBJ2-7,TRBV19,TGTGCCAGTAGTATAGAGGCGGGTCCCGCCTACGAGCAGTACTTC,CASSIEAGPAYEQYF
TRBD2,NA,TRBJ2-7,TRBV4-2,TGTGCCAGCAGCCATGAATCCGGGACTAGCCACCCCTACGAGCAGTACTTC,CASSHESGTSHPYEQYF
NA,NA,TRBJ1-2,TRBV19,TGTGCCAGTAGTATATTAAGGGAGTCTGATGGCTACACCTTC,CASSILRESDGYTF
NA,NA,TRBJ1-5,TRBV15,TGTGCCACCAGCAGAGATCTCTTGAGGGAAGACAGGACCCGGGATCAGCCCCAGCATTTT,CATSRDLLREDRTRDQPQHF
NA,NA,TRBJ2-1,TRBV27,TGTGCCAGCAGTTTAGTGGGGAGCTCCTACAATGAGCAGTTCTTC,CASSLVGSSYNEQFF
NA,NA,TRBJ1-1,TRBV28,TGTGCCAGCAGCCCCCATGAGGGAACGAACACTGAAGCTTTCTTT,CASSPHEGTNTEAFF
NA,NA,TRBJ2-3,TRBV27,TGTGCCAGCAGGATCCTGGAGGTTACAGATACGCAGTATTTT,CASRILEVTDTQYF
NA,NA,TRBJ1-2,TRBV6-5,TGTGCCATACGGACAAACCCCTATGGCTACACCTTC,CAIRTNPYGYTF
TRBD2,NA,TRBJ2-1,TRBV7-3,TGTGCCAGCAGCTCGGGACTAGCGGTCTACAATGAGCAGTTCTTC,CASSSGLAVYNEQFF
TRBD1,NA,TRBJ2-7,TRBV28,TGTGCCAGCAGCCCACCGGGACAGGGATCCCACGAGCAGTACTTC,CASSPPGQGSHEQYF
TRBD2,NA,TRBJ2-7,TRBV10-3,TGTGCCATCGGGGGAGGGCCGGGAAGCTCCTACGAGCAGTACTTC,CAIGGGPGSSYEQYF
TRBD2,NA,TRBJ2-3,TRBV5-4,TGTGCCAGCAGCCCGGCGGGGGTTATTAGCACAGATACGCAGTATTTT,CASSPAGVISTDTQYF
TRBD2,once,TRBJ2-5,TRBV5-1,TGCGCCAGCAGCTTGTATGGGCTAGCGGGAGATTCTGAGACCCAGTACTTC,CASSLYGLAGDSETQYF
NA,NA,TRBJ2-7,TRBV21-1,TGTGCCAGCAGCCCTCACCGGTTACGTAGGACTAGCGGGAGTAGTGTCCGGTGCGAGCAGTACTTC,CASSPHRLRRTSGSSVRCEQYF
NA,NA,TRBJ2-7,TRBV7-9,TGTGCCAGCAGCTTTTTTCCTAGCCCCTACGAGCAGTACTTC,CASSFFPSPYEQYF
TRBD2,NA,TRBJ2-3,TRBV4-2,TGTGCCAGCAGCCTTCTAGCGGGAGGTGGCACAGATACGCAGTATTTT,CASSLLAGGGTDTQYF
TRBD1,NA,TRBJ1-5,TRBV4-1,TGCGCCAGCAGCCAAGATCTAGGGGACAGTCAGCCCCAGCATTTT,CASSQDLGDSQPQHF
NA,NA,TRBJ1-1,TRBV15,TGTGCCACCAGCAGAGAAGATCGACTCAACACTGAAGCTTTCTTT,CATSREDRLNTEAFF
NA,NA,TRBJ2-1,TRBV29-1,TGCAGCGTTTATGGTACTAGCTCCTACAATGAGCAGTTCTTC,CSVYGTSSYNEQFF
TRBD2,NA,TRBJ2-1,TRBV7-8,TGTGCCAGCAGCACGACTAGCGGGGCCTACAATGAGCAGTTCTTC,CASSTTSGAYNEQFF
NA,NA,TRBJ1-1,TRBV28,TGTGCCAGCAGTTTGGCCCGGGGGAACACTGAAGCTTTCTTT,CASSLARGNTEAFF
NA,NA,TRBJ2-2,TRBV9,TGTGCCAGCAGCGTAGACAGGGAGGGCACCGGGGAGCTGTTTTTT,CASSVDREGTGELFF
TRBD2,NA,TRBJ2-7,TRBV5-6,TGTGCCAGCAGCTCAGGACTAGCGCTTTTCTACGAGCAGTACTTC,CASSSGLALFYEQYF
NA,NA,TRBJ1-1,TRBV6-1,TGTGCCAGCAGTAGGGCCGGGGACACTGAAGCTTTCTTT,CASSRAGDTEAFF
NA,NA,TRBJ2-3,TRBV14,TGTGCCAGCAGCCAAGTCCCCGGACTCTACACAGATACGCAGTATTTT,CASSQVPGLYTDTQYF
TRBD1,NA,TRBJ1-4,TRBV5-5,TGTGCCAGCAGCCTCGCCGAGGGGGCAAGTGAAAAACTGTTTTTT,CASSLAEGASEKLFF
NA,NA,TRBJ1-3,TRBV9,TGTGCCAGCAGCGTAGGGCACAGACCCTCTGGAAACACCATATATTTT,CASSVGHRPSGNTIYF
NA,NA,TRBJ1-4,TRBV10-3,TGTGCCATCAGTGGGGGACTCAATGAAAAACTGTTTTTT,CAISGGLNEKLFF
NA,NA,TRBJ1-1,TRBV23-1,TGCGCCAGCAGTCAACGGGAGGGGCTGGCTTTCTTT,CASSQREGLAFF
TRBD1,NA,TRBJ2-1,TRBV29-1,TGCAGCGCTAGGGGACAGTACAATGAGCAGTTCTTC,CSARGQYNEQFF
TRBD1,NA,TRBJ1-3,TRBV6-1,TGTGCCAGCAGTGTGGACAGGGGGGGAAACACCATATATTTT,CASSVDRGGNTIYF
NA,NA,TRBJ2-3,TRBV4-3,TGCGCCAGCAGCCAAGAATACTCTCACAGTACGCAGTATTTT,CASSQEYSHSTQYF
NA,NA,TRBJ2-1,TRBV2,TGTGCCAGCAGTGAGGCCCGAAGCTCCTACAATGAGCAGTTCTTC,CASSEARSSYNEQFF
TRBD1,few,TRBJ1-5,TRBV7-9,TGTGCCAGCAGCCGGACAGGGGATCAGCCCCAGCATTTT,CASSRTGDQPQHF
NA,NA,TRBJ1-1,TRBV6-5,TGTGCCAGCAGGGGGGGCACTGAAGCTTTCTTT,CASRGGTEAFF
TRBD1,NA,TRBJ1-5,TRBV7-9,TGTGCCAGCAGCTCACGGGGGCAGGGGGGTCAGCCCCAGCATTTT,CASSSRGQGGQPQHF
TRBD2,NA,TRBJ2-7,TRBV2,TGTGCCACCCGTCGGGGACTAGCGGGATCCGAGCAGTACTTC,CATRRGLAGSEQYF
TRBD2,NA,TRBJ2-1,TRBV28,TGTGCCAGCAGTCCCCCACTAGCGGGAGTCGAGGAGCAGTTCTTC,CASSPPLAGVEEQFF
TRBD2,NA,TRBJ2-3,TRBV25-1,TGTGCCAGCAGTGGCCAGCGGGAAAGGGATACGCAGTATTTT,CASSGQRERDTQYF
NA,NA,TRBJ1-1,TRBV29-1,TGCAGCGTTGTTGAACAGAACACTGAAGCTTTCTTT,CSVVEQNTEAFF
NA,NA,TRBJ1-2,TRBV5-1,TGCGCCAGCAGTCTCCCTCCTCGGGGGAACGAGAATGGCTACACCTTC,CASSLPPRGNENGYTF
TRBD2,NA,TRBJ2-7,TRBV9,TGTGCCAGCAGCGTAGGGGTAGCGGGAGGCACCTACGAGCAGTACTTC,CASSVGVAGGTYEQYF
NA,NA,TRBJ1-1,TRBV9,TGTGCCAGCAGCGTAGGAGGAAAAGGAGACACTGAAGCTTTCTTT,CASSVGGKGDTEAFF
NA,once,TRBJ1-5,TRBV27,TGTGCCAGCAGTCTTTTGGGGCAGGGGAGCAATCAGCCCCAGCATTTT,CASSLLGQGSNQPQHF